The 28 T cell receptor beta chains below come from one sample, sequenced in a study of monozygotic twins with inflammatory bowel disease. TCRdb reanalyzed the 5' RACE reads, giving one entry per CDR3 protein sequence and no DNA. The sample data list some 89,000 distinct CDR3 sequences. Specimen: blood. The receptors shown here come from a human donor with ulcerative colitis or Crohn's disease, or a healthy co-twin of an affected twin (not recorded which).

This sequence joins TRBV19 and TRBJ1-2. Germline V CDR1 and CDR2: LNHDA, SQIVND (reference sequence). This CDR3 is 16 amino acids long. The CDR3 here is CASSRQSSGTLYGYTF.

The rearrangement links TRBV7-2 to TRBJ1-2. This CDR3 spans 15 amino acids. Germline V gene sequence: CDR1 SGHTA, CDR2 FQGNSA. The CDR3 protein is CASSQHRRALNGYTF.

The chain has TRBV3-1 and TRBJ1-6; TCRdb selects TRBD1, and the lack of DNA leaves this call unchecked. Germline V gene data show CDR1 as LGHDT and CDR2 as YNNKEL (reference sequence). The CDR3 runs 16 residues. The CDR3 sequence: CASSQGVSRGNSPLHF.

The chain carries TRBV5-1 and TRBJ2-7. Germline CDR1 is SGHRS and CDR2 is YFSETQ. This CDR3 region has 14 residues. The CDR3 loop is CASSLAEQINEQYF.

CDR3 protein: CASRQETNTGELFF. This sequence joins TRBV10-3 and TRBJ2-2; no DNA is available, so the TRBD1 call from TCRdb remains unchecked. CDR3 length equals 14 residues. Germline V gene lookup returns CDR1 ENHRY and CDR2 SYGVKD.

This sequence joins TRBV12-3 or TRBV12-4 and TRBJ2-6; TCRdb designates TRBD1, a call that cannot be tested without DNA. This CDR3 spans 17 amino acids. The CDR3 loop is CASSPGQGASGANVLTF.

The CDR3 loop reads CASSPAKNTEAFF. The chain joins TRBV12-3 or TRBV12-4 to TRBJ1-1; TCRdb's D call, TRBD1, is unchecked because there is no DNA. This CDR3 is 13 amino acids long.

The gene calls are TRBV6-5 and TRBJ1-4. CDR1 and CDR2 (germline): MNHEY, SVGAGI. The CDR3 is 14 residues long. The CDR3 region is CASSYRARFEKLFF.

The chain has TRBV29-1 and TRBJ1-1. This CDR3 has 13 amino acids. Germline CDR1 reads SQVTM; CDR2 reads ANQGSEA. The CDR3 reads CSVRGPESTEAFF. The full variable domain, its missing parts supplied by reference TRBV29-1 and TRBJ1-1, is SAVISQKPSRDICQRGTSLTIQCQVDSQVTMMFWYRQQPGQSLTLIATANQGSEATYESGFVIDKFPISRPNLTFSTLTVSNMSPEDSSIYLCSVRGPESTEAFFGQGTRLTVV.

The V call is TRBV5-1, the J call TRBJ1-1. The germline CDR1 and CDR2 sequences are SGHRS and YFSETQ. CDR3 size: 16 residues. Here the CDR3 reads CASSPAEAREATEAFF.

This rearrangement joins TRBV12-3 or TRBV12-4 to TRBJ2-3. The CDR3 runs to 14 residues. The CDR3 sequence is CASSQGPAADTQYF.

The J gene is TRBJ2-2, the V gene TRBV12-3 or TRBV12-4; TCRdb gives TRBD1 as the D gene, but with no DNA this cannot be confirmed. The CDR3 runs 14 residues. CDR3 amino acids: CASSIAGGTGELFF.

The chain employs TRBV20-1 and TRBJ1-4; TCRdb's D call, TRBD1, is unchecked because there is no DNA. The CDR3 extends over 14 amino acids. CDR1 and CDR2 (germline): DFQATT, SNEGSKA (reference sequence). CDR3 sequence: CSASHRGLVEKLFF.

The chain joins TRBV5-1 to TRBJ2-2; TCRdb selects TRBD1, and the lack of DNA leaves this call unchecked. The CDR3 contains 16 residues. The germline V gene has CDR1 SGHRS and CDR2 YFSETQ. The CDR3 loop is CASSLYGTGDTGELFF. Based on the CDR3 plus reference TRBV5-1 and TRBJ2-2, the full variable domain is KAGVTQTPRYLIKTRGQQVTLSCSPISGHRSVSWYQQTPGQGLQFLFEYFSETQRNKGNFPGRFSGRQFSNSRSEMNVSTLELGDSALYLCASSLYGTGDTGELFFGEGSRLTVL.

The V gene is TRBV7-9, the J gene TRBJ1-1. This CDR3 comprises 11 residues. CDR1 SEHNR and CDR2 FQNEAQ come from the germline V gene (reference sequence). The CDR3 here is CASRGYTEAFF.

The V and J genes are TRBV20-1 and TRBJ2-1. CDR1 DFQATT and CDR2 SNEGSKA come from the germline V gene (reference sequence). The CDR3 covers 12 residues. The CDR3: CSAIFSGNEQFF.

This chain uses TRBV19 with TRBJ1-1; TCRdb's D gene call, TRBD1, goes unchecked for lack of DNA. The CDR3 sequence is 13 residues long. Germline assignment: CDR1 LNHDA and CDR2 SQIVND (reference sequence). The CDR3 here is CASKDRAYGEAFF.

The chain links TRBV12-3 or TRBV12-4 to TRBJ1-5. CDR3 size: 14 residues. CDR3 sequence reads: CASSLTRSNQPQHF.

The chain links TRBV5-1 to TRBJ2-2; the TCRdb call, TRBD1, lacks DNA for checking. Germline V gene data show CDR1 as SGHRS and CDR2 as YFSETQ. The CDR3 has 17 amino acids. This CDR3 is CASSLLSAGGGTGELLF.

The J gene is TRBJ1-1, the V gene TRBV20-1. CDR3 size: 13 residues. Per germline, CDR1 DFQATT and CDR2 SNEGSKA (reference sequence). The CDR3 sequence: CSARWGMNTEAFF.

The J gene is TRBJ1-1, the V gene TRBV20-1. This CDR3 is built from 11 residues. Germline CDR1 is DFQATT and CDR2 is SNEGSKA (reference sequence). This CDR3 reads CSATGEVTAFF.

The rearrangement uses TRBV7-9 and TRBJ2-5; TCRdb names TRBD1, which stays unverified in the absence of DNA. The CDR3 runs 15 residues. From germline, CDR1 is SEHNR and CDR2 FQNEAQ (reference sequence). CDR3 loop: CASSTSVRGVETQYF.

V and J are TRBV12-3 or TRBV12-4 and TRBJ1-6; TCRdb names TRBD1, which stays unverified in the absence of DNA. The CDR3 loop spans 13 amino acids. CDR3 sequence reads: CASKGGSYSPLHF.

The genes are TRBV7-6 and TRBJ2-2; TCRdb designates TRBD2, a call that cannot be tested without DNA. This CDR3 region has 17 residues. The germline V gene encodes CDR1 SGHVS and CDR2 FNYEAQ. The CDR3 reads CASSFKGQKQNTGELFF.

The chain carries TRBV14 and TRBJ1-1. This CDR3 contains 17 residues. Germline V gene data show CDR1 as SGHDN and CDR2 as FVKESK. The CDR3 reads CASSQHPEDGIRPEAFF.

CDR3 sequence reads: CASSLIGQGAISGTEAFF. The chain carries TRBV11-1 and TRBJ1-1; the TRBD1 assignment by TCRdb is unverifiable without DNA. Germline V gene data show CDR1 as SGHAT and CDR2 as FQDESV (reference sequence). CDR3 length equals 18 residues.

The chain recombines TRBV29-1 with TRBJ1-1; TCRdb's D gene call, TRBD1, goes unchecked for lack of DNA. Germline loops: CDR1 SQVTM, CDR2 ANQGSEA. The CDR3 consists of 14 residues. The CDR3 is CSGKARLGDTEAFF. Using reference TRBV29-1 and TRBJ1-1 for the parts outside the CDR3, the full variable domain is SAVISQKPSRDICQRGTSLTIQCQVDSQVTMMFWYRQQPGQSLTLIATANQGSEATYESGFVIDKFPISRPNLTFSTLTVSNMSPEDSSIYLCSGKARLGDTEAFFGQGTRLTVV.

CDR3 region: CASSRGTASEVDGYTF. The V call is TRBV7-6, the J call TRBJ1-2. The germline V gene encodes CDR1 SGHVS and CDR2 FNYEAQ. This CDR3 has 16 amino acids.